A selection of T cell receptor beta chains follows, all from one sample in a study of shared clonotypes between healthy human individuals. Libraries were prepared by immunoSEQ multiplex PCR; TCRdb keeps only in-frame clonotypes and omits some of them. The sample records about 2 million clones, 90% to 95% being singletons. Material: naive CD4+ T cells sorted from blood. These receptors were obtained from a young man in good health. CDR3s include the opening cysteine and the closing phenylalanine or tryptophan.

v_call,j_call,cdr3_aa
TRBV6-1,TRBJ1-6,CASRDGSNSPLHF
TRBV28,TRBJ1-1,CASSVSRTEAFF
TRBV5-1,TRBJ2-5,CASGGTDRYWETQYF
TRBV29-1,TRBJ1-2,CSVALTGGYGYTF
TRBV5-1,TRBJ1-1,CASSSTGGRTEAFF
TRBV6-5,TRBJ1-1,CASKGQGIGEAFF
TRBV7-8,TRBJ2-1,CASSPATSGVYNEQFF
TRBV7-8,TRBJ1-3,CASSLVGQNSGNTIYF
TRBV5-4,TRBJ1-6,CASSLVGGNNSPLHF
TRBV5-4,TRBJ2-6,CASSTDKGANVLTF
TRBV19,TRBJ1-5,CASSSNRGNQPQHF
TRBV5-7,TRBJ1-5,CASSTGGNSNQPQHF
TRBV19,TRBJ1-1,CASSIVGSDTEAFF
TRBV11-2,TRBJ2-5,CASSKAGTGGAEETQYF
TRBV18,TRBJ2-3,CASSGTGSPTDTQYF
TRBV4-3,TRBJ2-2,CASSQERGLGELFF
TRBV30,TRBJ1-1,CAWRWRENTEAFF
TRBV6-6,TRBJ1-2,CASSQGAFYGYTF
TRBV5-6,TRBJ2-4,CASSLGEGAWAKNIQYF
TRBV10-2,TRBJ2-5,CASRRDSRELGTQYF
TRBV28,TRBJ2-3,CASSFSGSPRDTQYF
TRBV7-8,TRBJ2-1,CASSLGPLNPYNEQFF
TRBV15,TRBJ1-5,CATGNAFNQPQHF
TRBV6-1,TRBJ2-7,CASRVDLSYEQYF
TRBV19,TRBJ1-2,CASSPGGRGPYGYTF
TRBV25-1,TRBJ2-1,CASSAVYEQFF
TRBV7-2,TRBJ2-3,CASSSLLAGGTDTQYF
TRBV5-4,TRBJ2-7,CASSFGTSDGWQYF
TRBV6-5,TRBJ1-1,CASIKDGLNTEAFF
TRBV7-9,TRBJ2-5,CASSQWDAKETQYF
TRBV30,TRBJ1-1,CAWSRIGEAFF
TRBV5-1,TRBJ1-3,CASSFDRGDTIYF
TRBV10-1,TRBJ2-3,CASSPRGAGDTQYF
TRBV29-1,TRBJ1-2,CSVESKWDRVDYTF
TRBV5-4,TRBJ2-6,CASSLNVGSGANVLTF
TRBV6-1,TRBJ1-2,CASSEEAGANYGYTF
TRBV9,TRBJ2-5,CASSVGNSAETQYF
TRBV28,TRBJ1-1,CASSNPSLNTEAFF